Sequencing of this T cell receptor beta chain was carried out in a study of blood T cell repertoires in COVID-19. The data were produced by immunoSEQ multiplex PCR, yet TCRdb's version contains in-frame clones alone and is incomplete. The sample holds 150,000 to 200,000 clones, around 92% seen once. Germline V gives CDR1 SGHNT, CDR2 YYREEE (reference sequence). The CDR3 length is 17 residues. The junction had 11 bases not matched to a gene; V was cut back by 4 bases and J by 4 bases. Material: peripheral blood. The rearrangement uses TRBV5-4 and TRBJ2-2, with 9 bases that match TRBD1. The TCR originated in a man in his fifties or sixties with acute or convalescent COVID-19. In nucleotides, the CDR3 is TGTGCCAGCAGCAACCCGGGACAGGGTAGTCTCACCGGGGAGCTGTTTTTT. It codes for CASSNPGQGSLTGELFF.